The next 9 T cell receptor beta chains were all read from a single sample in a study of T cell responses to AZD1222 COVID-19 vaccine. Data came from immunoSEQ multiplex PCR; TCRdb stores just in-frame clones and leaves some out. Altogether some 110,000 clones are present, 88% being singletons, with the ten largest covering just over 3.5%. The sample consisted of peripheral blood, taken 28 days after the second AZD1222 dose. The receptors originated from an adult who received the AZD1222 COVID-19 vaccine.

J is TRBJ2-7 and V is TRBV6-5, with 9 positions matching TRBD2. Unmatched junction bases numbered 5, after V lost 5 bases and J lost 3 bases. From germline, CDR1 is MNHEY and CDR2 SVGAGI. The CDR3 is 14 amino acids. CDR3 DNA sequence: TGTGCCAGCAGTATAGCGGGGGTGGTCTACGAGCAGTACTTC. This gives the protein CASSIAGVVYEQYF.

The chain links TRBV5-5 to TRBJ1-2; 10 nucleotides agree with TRBD1. Germline V gene sequence: CDR1 SGHKS, CDR2 YYEKEE (reference sequence). This CDR3 is 13 amino acids long. V was pared by 4 bases and J by 7 bases, with 4 bases of the junction left unmatched. The CDR3 nucleotides are TGTGCCAGCAGCACTGACAGGGGGCCTGGCTACACCTTC. It is translated as CASSTDRGPGYTF.

The chain uses TRBV6-2 or TRBV6-3 and TRBJ2-3; D is unclear. Germline assignment: CDR1 MNHEY and CDR2 SVGEGT. Trimming cost V 0 bases and J 5 bases, with 9 bases left between them. The CDR3 is made up of 14 amino acids. The CDR3 DNA follows: TGTGCCAGCAGTTACTCCGCAGTCGGAGATACGCAGTATTTT. It is translated as CASSYSAVGDTQYF.

This clone was counted only a few times. This chain connects TRBV30 to TRBJ1-3; D is uncertain. This CDR3 has 12 residues. The V gene's germline CDR1 is GTSNPN and CDR2 SVGIG (reference sequence). The V end was cut by 1 base, the J end by 0 bases, with 1 base between. CDR3 nucleotide sequence: TGTGCCTGGAGTGGCTCTGGAAACACCATATATTTT. Residues: CAWSGSGNTIYF.

The chain carries TRBV5-6 and TRBJ2-1, with a possible D match to TRBD2 (6 bases). The germline gives CDR1 SGHDT, CDR2 YYEEEE. The CDR3 consists of 17 residues. V was shortened by 0 bases and J by 0 bases, with 13 bases between the two germline ends. The CDR3, as DNA: TGTGCCAGCAGCTTGGTGGTATTGACTAGCTCCTACAATGAGCAGTTCTTC. Its protein product is CASSLVVLTSSYNEQFF.

This clone was observed once. The V and J genes are TRBV7-2 and TRBJ1-2; D is uncertain. Between the trimmed V and J ends, which lost 2 bases and 2 bases, there was a span of 9 bases. The CDR3 covers 14 residues. Germline V CDR1 and CDR2: SGHTA, FQGNSA. CDR3 sequence reads: CASSLRAGNYGYTF. CDR3 bases: TGTGCCAGCAGCTTACGGGCCGGGAACTATGGCTACACCTTC. The whole variable domain, filled in from reference TRBV7-2 and TRBJ1-2, reads GAGVSQSPSNKVTEKGKDVELRCDPISGHTALYWYRQSLGQGLEFLIYFQGNSAPDKSGLPSDRFSAERTGGSVSTLTIQRTQQEDSAVYLCASSLRAGNYGYTFGSGTRLTVV.

The CDR3 loop is CASSHEWSYNEQFF. The CDR3 nucleotides read TGTGCCAGCAGCCATGAGTGGTCCTACAATGAGCAGTTCTTC. This sequence joins TRBV14 and TRBJ2-1; no clear D. This CDR3 spans 14 amino acids. CDR1 and CDR2 (germline): SGHDN, FVKESK. V was shortened by 3 bases and J by 1 base, with 7 bases between the two germline ends.

This clone was recorded once. This chain connects TRBV19 to TRBJ2-3; 10 nucleotides line up with TRBD2. The CDR3 is 15 residues long. The V gene end was trimmed by 5 bases and the J gene end by 5 bases; junction bases not matched to a gene: 7. Germline CDR1 is LNHDA and CDR2 is SQIVND (reference sequence). In DNA form, the CDR3 reads TGTGCCAGTAGTGGCCTAGCGGGAGCCGGAGATACGCAGTATTTT. Amino acids: CASSGLAGAGDTQYF.

This chain uses TRBV4-3 with TRBJ1-3; D gene unclear. Trimming took 2 bases from V and 4 from J, leaving 15 bases between them. The CDR3 loop spans 16 amino acids. Germline CDR1 reads LGHNA; CDR2 reads YSLEER. The chain's CDR3 is CASSQNDPGIGNTIYF. In DNA form, the CDR3 reads TGCGCCAGCAGCCAAAATGATCCGGGTATCGGAAACACCATATATTTT.